The 2 T cell receptor beta chains presented below share a single source sample, sequenced in a study of post-analysis software for immune sequencing data. For these TCRs, the target antigens are not known. TCR beta cDNA libraries included unique molecular identifiers. TCRdb analysed the PCR reads with MiXCR anew, one entry per CDR3 protein. The data contain some 260,000 distinct CDR3 sequences, 30% to 45% of them seen just once; the ten biggest clones take up around 4.7%. Study-wide points: A few TRBV segments appeared more often in patients than in controls, and TRBV5-6, TRBV5-1 and TRBV20-1 were among these.

The sequencing sample was made of blood. The receptors originated from a girl between 5 and 17 years old with multiple sclerosis.

This chain connects TRBV12-3 or TRBV12-4 to TRBJ2-7; TRBD1 agrees at 7 bases. Trimming cost V 7 bases and J 1 base; bases outside gene matches: 7. The CDR3 totals 14 residues. The CDR3 nucleotides are TGTGCCAGCACCCAACAGGGGAGATCCTACGAGCAGTACTTC. Translation gives CASTQQGRSYEQYF.

This clonotype showed up just a few times. The chain is built from TRBV12-3 or TRBV12-4 and TRBJ1-3; 7 bases align to TRBD1. The CDR3 runs 15 residues. V was clipped by 6 bases and J by 0 bases; unmatched bases: 5. The CDR3 region is CASRGDSFSGNTIYF. In nucleotides, the CDR3 is TGTGCCAGCAGGGGGGACAGCTTCTCTGGAAACACCATATATTTT.